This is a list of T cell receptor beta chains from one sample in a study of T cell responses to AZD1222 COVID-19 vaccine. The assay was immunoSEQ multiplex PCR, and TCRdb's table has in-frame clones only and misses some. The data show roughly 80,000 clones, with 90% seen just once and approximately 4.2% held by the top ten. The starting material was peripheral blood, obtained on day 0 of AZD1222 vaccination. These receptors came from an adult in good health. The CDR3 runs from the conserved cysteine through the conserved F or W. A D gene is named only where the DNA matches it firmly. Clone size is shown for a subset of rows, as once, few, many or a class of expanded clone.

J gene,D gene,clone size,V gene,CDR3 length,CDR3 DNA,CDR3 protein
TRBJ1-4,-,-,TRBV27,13,TGTGCCAGCAGTTTATCCAGGGATGAAAAACTGTTTTTT,CASSLSRDEKLFF
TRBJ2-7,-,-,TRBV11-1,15,TGTGCCAGCAGCACAGACAGACCCGACCTCTACGAGCAGTACTTC,CASSTDRPDLYEQYF
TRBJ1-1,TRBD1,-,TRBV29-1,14,TGCAGCGTTGAATCGGAGACAGGGAGCACTGAAGCTTTCTTT,CSVESETGSTEAFF
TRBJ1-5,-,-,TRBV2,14,TGTGCCAGCAGCTCGCAGGGGCGCAATCAGCCCCAGCATTTT,CASSSQGRNQPQHF
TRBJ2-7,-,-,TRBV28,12,TGTGCCAGCAGCCCCGGAGGGGCCGAGCAGTACTTC,CASSPGGAEQYF
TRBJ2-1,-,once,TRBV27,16,TGTGCCAGCAGTTCACCCTACGCTTCCGGGGCCAATGAGCAGTTCTTC,CASSSPYASGANEQFF
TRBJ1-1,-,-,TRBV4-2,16,TGTGCCAGCAGCCTTCTCGTAACGACAGGAAACACTGAAGCTTTCTTT,CASSLLVTTGNTEAFF
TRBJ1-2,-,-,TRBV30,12,TGTGCCGGGAGTCGGTCGGGGAATGGCTACACCTTC,CAGSRSGNGYTF
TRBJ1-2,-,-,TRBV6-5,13,TGTGCCAGCCGGCGGTCCCAGAACTATGGCTACACCTTC,CASRRSQNYGYTF
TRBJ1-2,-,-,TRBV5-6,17,TGTGCCAGCAGCTTGGGGCATTTAACCGCTGTTAACTATGGCTACACCTTC,CASSLGHLTAVNYGYTF
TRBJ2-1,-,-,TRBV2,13,TGTGCCAGCATTATTTCGGGGGAAAATGAGCAGTTCTTC,CASIISGENEQFF
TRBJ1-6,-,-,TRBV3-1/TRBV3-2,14,TGTGCCAGCAGCCAACGGGATGTGGGATCACCCCTCCACTTT,CASSQRDVGSPLHF
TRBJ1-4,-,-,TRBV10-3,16,TGTGCCATCAGTGAGATGGAAGGACGGCGGAATGAAAAACTGTTTTTT,CAISEMEGRRNEKLFF
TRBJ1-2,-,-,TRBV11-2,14,TGTGCCAGCAGCTCCTTGATCAACGAAGGGGGCTACACCTTC,CASSSLINEGGYTF
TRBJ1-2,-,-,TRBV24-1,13,TGTGCCACCAGTGACACAACTAACTATGGCTACACCTTC,CATSDTTNYGYTF
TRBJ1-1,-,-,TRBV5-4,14,TGTGCCAGCAGCCTTATTGGGGGTTATACTGAAGCTTTCTTT,CASSLIGGYTEAFF
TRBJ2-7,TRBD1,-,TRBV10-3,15,TGTGCCATCAGTGGAGGACAGGGGGCGGGGTACGAGCAGTACTTC,CAISGGQGAGYEQYF
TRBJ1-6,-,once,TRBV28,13,TGTGCCACCACGACAGTGAATAATTCACCCCTCCACTTT,CATTTVNNSPLHF
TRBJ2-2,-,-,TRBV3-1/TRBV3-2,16,TGTGCCAGCAGCCGTTCAGTCTTGGCAGTGGCCGGGGAGCTGTTTTTT,CASSRSVLAVAGELFF
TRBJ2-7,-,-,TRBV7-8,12,TGTGCCAGCAGCTTGGGGGTCTACGAGCAGTACTTC,CASSLGVYEQYF
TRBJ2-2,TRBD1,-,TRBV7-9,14,TGTGCCAGCAGTCAGACAGGGGACGGCGGGGAGCTGTTTTTT,CASSQTGDGGELFF
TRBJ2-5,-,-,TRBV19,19,TGTGCCAGTAGTTCTCCGTTCCGCCCGCTGGCGGGCCTACAAGAGACCCAGTACTTC,CASSSPFRPLAGLQETQYF
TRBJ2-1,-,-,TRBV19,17,TGTGCCAGTAGTTTAGAGGCGGGGGCCATATCCTACAATGAGCAGTTCTTC,CASSLEAGAISYNEQFF
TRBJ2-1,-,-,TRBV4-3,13,TGCGCCAGCAGCCCGCGGGTCCACAATGAGCAGTTCTTC,CASSPRVHNEQFF
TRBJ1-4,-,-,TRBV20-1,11,TGCAGTGCCCAGGGGCCAGGGGAACTGTTTTTT,CSAQGPGELFF
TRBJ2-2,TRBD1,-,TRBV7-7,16,TGTGCCAGCAGCTACTCACAGGGGGCGGGCACCGGGGAGCTGTTTTTT,CASSYSQGAGTGELFF
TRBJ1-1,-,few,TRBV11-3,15,TGTGCCAGCAGCTTAGGGGTGGGTCGAGACACTGAAGCTTTCTTT,CASSLGVGRDTEAFF
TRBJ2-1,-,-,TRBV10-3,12,TGTGCCATCAGTGATACCGACAGGACACAGTTCTTC,CAISDTDRTQFF
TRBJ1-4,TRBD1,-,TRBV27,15,TGTGCCAGCAGTTTGTATCAGGGGGCTGGGGAAAAACTGTTTTTT,CASSLYQGAGEKLFF
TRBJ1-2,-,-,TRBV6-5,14,TGTGCCAGCAGTTACGATTCGGGAGGGTATGGCTACACCTTC,CASSYDSGGYGYTF
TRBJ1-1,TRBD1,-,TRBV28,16,TGTGCCAGCAGATACATCGACAGGGTCGAGACCACTGAAGCTTTCTTT,CASRYIDRVETTEAFF
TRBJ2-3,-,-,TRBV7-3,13,TGTGCCAGCAGCCCACTGCCCGCGGATACGCAGTATTTT,CASSPLPADTQYF
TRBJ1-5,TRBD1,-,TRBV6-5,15,TGTGCCAGCAGGCGGGGACAGGGGATGATGCAGCCCCAGCATTTT,CASRRGQGMMQPQHF
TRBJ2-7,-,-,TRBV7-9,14,TGTGCCAGCAGCTTAGGTACAGCCGTCTACGAGCAGTACTTC,CASSLGTAVYEQYF
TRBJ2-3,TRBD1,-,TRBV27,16,TGTGCCAGCAGCCCGCGGACAGGGCCCCACACAGATACGCAGTATTTT,CASSPRTGPHTDTQYF
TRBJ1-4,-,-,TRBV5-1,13,TGCGCCAGCACCCCCGGGGGGACTGAAAAACTGTTTTTT,CASTPGGTEKLFF
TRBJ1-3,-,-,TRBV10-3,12,TGTGCCATCAGTGACGGTGGAAACACCATATATTTT,CAISDGGNTIYF
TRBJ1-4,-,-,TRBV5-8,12,TGTGCCAGCAGCTTGGTCAGGGAAACATTGTTTTTT,CASSLVRETLFF
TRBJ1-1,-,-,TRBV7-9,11,TGTGCCAGCAGCCGGGACTCTGGGGCTTTCTTT,CASSRDSGAFF
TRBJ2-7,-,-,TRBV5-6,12,TGTGCCAGCAACACTAACCACTACGAGCAGTACTTC,CASNTNHYEQYF
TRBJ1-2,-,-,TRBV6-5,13,TGTGCCAGCAGTCTACGGGGGGCCGATGGCTACACCTTC,CASSLRGADGYTF
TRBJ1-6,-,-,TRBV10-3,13,TGTGCCACCACCGAGAGGGGCAATTCACCCCTCCACTTT,CATTERGNSPLHF